Below are 22 T cell receptor beta chains sequenced from a single sample in a study of healthy donors' naive CD4 and CD8 T cells. TCR libraries were built from 500 to 550 ng of total RNA by linear amplification. TCRdb re-derived calls from the reads in MiXCR, one entry per CDR3 protein. Among 180,000 or so distinct CDR3 sequences, around 80% were seen once, and the ten largest hold roughly 2.3%. What was sequenced was naive CD4+ and CD8+ T cells sorted from blood, pooled from several donors. These receptors were obtained from a pool of human donors in good health; the sample pools cells from several healthy donors.

V usage is TRBV6-1 and J usage is TRBJ2-5; a weak D match, TRBD1 (5 bases). The CDR3 spans 13 residues. The ends were cut back, 8 bases at V and 1 base at J, with 11 bases in the middle. The germline CDR1 and CDR2 sequences are MNHNS and SASEGT. The CDR3 region has the DNA TGTGCCAGCCGGACCGACAGCCAAGAGACCCAGTACTTC. This encodes CASRTDSQETQYF.

The rearrangement joins TRBV28 to TRBJ2-3; D call uncertain. Per germline, CDR1 MDHEN and CDR2 SYDVKM. V was pared by 6 bases and J by 0 bases, with 10 bases between. This CDR3 spans 14 amino acids. In DNA form, the CDR3 reads TGTGCCAGCAGCCCAACCACTAGCACAGATACGCAGTATTTT. Translating gives CASSPTTSTDTQYF.

This chain connects TRBV19 to TRBJ2-3; D gene unclear. CDR1 is LNHDA, CDR2 SQIVND, per germline (reference sequence). The CDR3 sequence is 14 residues long. V was pared by 3 bases and J by 2 bases, with 9 bases between. Here the CDR3 DNA reads TGTGCCAGTAGTATCGGGCAGATCACAGATACGCAGTATTTT. Translation gives CASSIGQITDTQYF.

CDR3 in amino acids: CSVEDQIGHDQETQYF. The CDR3 DNA sequence: TGCAGCGTTGAAGATCAAATCGGCCACGATCAAGAGACCCAGTACTTC. The rearrangement joins TRBV29-1 to TRBJ2-5; D is unresolved. The CDR3 covers 16 residues. V lost 0 bases and J 2 bases, leaving 16 bases between the germline ends. CDR1 and CDR2 (germline): SQVTM, ANQGSEA.

This chain links TRBV29-1 with TRBJ1-2, with D uncertain. Germline-derived CDR1 and CDR2 are SQVTM and ANQGSEA. The CDR3 has 14 amino acids. The germline V and J ends were trimmed by 4 bases and 4 bases, with 16 bases remaining between them. The CDR3 nucleotides are TGCAGCGTTGGTAAGGGCCGACTAGGCTATGGCTACACCTTC. It is translated as CSVGKGRLGYGYTF. Together with reference TRBV29-1 and TRBJ1-2, the CDR3 gives the full variable domain: SAVISQKPSRDICQRGTSLTIQCQVDSQVTMMFWYRQQPGQSLTLIATANQGSEATYESGFVIDKFPISRPNLTFSTLTVSNMSPEDSSIYLCSVGKGRLGYGYTFGSGTRLTVV.

CDR3 in DNA: TGTGCCAGCAGCCAAGCCGGAGGGCTGTACGAGCAGTACTTC. Residues: CASSQAGGLYEQYF. This chain connects TRBV14 to TRBJ2-7; D is possibly TRBD2 (6 bases). V was cut by 1 base and J by 4 bases, with 11 bases left in between. In germline, CDR1 is SGHDN, CDR2 FVKESK. The CDR3 is made up of 14 amino acids.

The chain employs TRBV29-1 and TRBJ1-1, with 8 positions matching TRBD1. The length of the CDR3 is 14 residues. V was pared by 3 bases and J by 1 base, with 4 bases of the junction left unmatched. Germline assignment: CDR1 SQVTM and CDR2 ANQGSEA. The DNA of the CDR3 is TGCAGCGTTGAGCCTCAGGGGGCGAACACTGAAGCTTTCTTT. Translated: CSVEPQGANTEAFF.

The chain combines TRBV12-3 or TRBV12-4 with TRBJ2-1, with D perhaps matching TRBD2 (5 bases). The length of the CDR3 is 14 residues. Trimming shortened V by 4 bases and J by 1 base, and 8 bases separated the two germline ends. This CDR3 is CASSSPGSYNEQFF. The CDR3 DNA follows: TGTGCCAGCAGTTCCCCGGGATCCTACAATGAGCAGTTCTTC.

This chain links TRBV30 with TRBJ1-1; no definite D call. With 3 bases removed from V and 1 base from J, the gap between germline ends came to 9 bases. This CDR3 spans 13 amino acids. Germline V lookup: CDR1 GTSNPN, CDR2 SVGIG (reference sequence). CDR3 sequence reads: CAWRPGRNTEAFF. The CDR3 DNA is TGTGCCTGGAGACCGGGCCGGAACACTGAAGCTTTCTTT.

This clonotype occurred once. This rearrangement joins TRBV27 to TRBJ2-7, with a weak D call TRBD1 (7 bases). Germline V gene lookup returns CDR1 MNHEY and CDR2 SMNVEV (reference sequence). The CDR3 spans 15 residues. The V end lost 1 base, the J end lost 5 bases, and 15 bases lay between the germline ends. In DNA, the CDR3 is TGTGCCAGCAGTTTATGGGGGGAGACAGGGCACGAGCAGTACTTC. Encoded protein: CASSLWGETGHEQYF.

The rearrangement joins TRBV29-1 to TRBJ1-2; D is uncertain. V lost 6 bases and J 2 bases, leaving 10 bases between the germline ends. The CDR3 runs to 12 residues. The V gene's germline CDR1 is SQVTM and CDR2 ANQGSEA. This CDR3 reads CSVRTRNYGYTF. The CDR3, as DNA: TGCAGCGTACGGACCCGGAACTATGGCTACACCTTC.

The CDR3 spells CAISPSVPEQYF. The CDR3 nucleotides read TGTGCCATCAGTCCCAGTGTTCCCGAGCAGTACTTC. This chain connects TRBV10-3 to TRBJ2-7; D uncertain. The CDR3 is made up of 12 amino acids. CDR1 ENHRY and CDR2 SYGVKD come from the germline V gene. V was clipped by 5 bases and J by 6 bases, with 11 bases between them.

The rearrangement links TRBV15 to TRBJ1-1, with D tentatively TRBD1 (5 bases). Germline assignment: CDR1 LNHNV and CDR2 YYDKDF (reference sequence). The CDR3 is 13 amino acids. With 3 bases removed from V and 5 bases from J, the gap between germline ends came to 10 bases. The DNA of the CDR3 is TGTGCCACCAGCAGTTCGGGGCTTACTGAAGCTTTCTTT. Translating gives CATSSSGLTEAFF. Supplemented by reference TRBV15 and TRBJ1-1, the full variable domain reads DAMVIQNPRYQVTQFGKPVTLSCSQTLNHNVMYWYQQKSSQAPKLLFHYYDKDFNNEADTPDNFQSRRPNTSFCFLDIRSPGLGDTAMYLCATSSSGLTEAFFGQGTRLTVV.

The count of this clonotype is one. The chain carries TRBV6-1 and TRBJ2-7, with D unclear. V dropped 1 base and J dropped 7 bases, with 14 bases sitting between them. Germline V gene lookup returns CDR1 MNHNS and CDR2 SASEGT. The CDR3 loop spans 14 amino acids. This CDR3 reads CASSEEDPPGEQYF. CDR3 DNA: TGTGCCAGCAGTGAAGAAGACCCGCCCGGGGAGCAGTACTTC.

This chain connects TRBV11-2 to TRBJ2-1; no definite D call. CDR1 and CDR2 (germline): SGHAT, FQNNGV. The CDR3 contains 14 residues. Trimming removed 3 bases at V and 4 bases at J, with 10 bases between. Here the CDR3 reads CASSLVSIYNEQFF. The CDR3 nucleotides read TGTGCCAGCAGCTTGGTCTCTATATACAATGAGCAGTTCTTC.

On this clonotype itself: A junction boundary mismatches the germline segment, possibly from a read error. The chain carries TRBV19 and TRBJ2-7, with 7 bases that match TRBD1. This CDR3 is built from 15 residues. Germline V gene lookup returns CDR1 LNHDA and CDR2 SQIVND (reference sequence). The CDR3, as DNA: TGTGCCAGTAGTATAGAGCCCGGGACAGTCTACGAGCAGTGCTTC. Protein: CASSIEPGTVYEQCF.

This rearrangement joins TRBV19 to TRBJ2-7, with 7 bases identical to TRBD2. J lost 5 bases, V lost 4 bases, and 8 bases had no gene match. CDR1 and CDR2 from the germline V gene are LNHDA and SQIVND (reference sequence). This CDR3 is built from 14 residues. The CDR3 sequence: CASSTPGLEDEQYF. The DNA for the CDR3 is TGTGCCAGTAGTACCCCAGGACTAGAGGACGAGCAGTACTTC. The variable domain in full, completed from reference TRBV19 and TRBJ2-7, reads DGGITQSPKYLFRKEGQNVTLSCEQNLNHDAMYWYRQDPGQGLRLIYYSQIVNDFQKGDIAEGYSVSREKKESFPLTVTSAQKNPTAFYLCASSTPGLEDEQYFGPGTRLTVT.

Only a few counts were recorded for this clonotype. The J gene is TRBJ2-1, the V gene TRBV30; 10 bases align to TRBD2. Trimming removed 4 bases from V and 0 bases from J; junction bases left unmatched: 0. Looked up from germline, CDR1 is GTSNPN and CDR2 is SVGIG (reference sequence). This CDR3 is 14 amino acids long. In DNA, the CDR3 is TGTGCCTGGACTAGCGGGAGCTCCTACAATGAGCAGTTCTTC. Translating it yields CAWTSGSSYNEQFF. Combining the CDR3 with reference TRBV30 and TRBJ2-1 gives the whole variable domain SQTIHQWPATLVQPVGSPLSLECTVEGTSNPNLYWYRQAAGRGLQLLFYSVGIGQISSEVPQNLSASRPQDRQFILSSKKLLLSDSGFYLCAWTSGSSYNEQFFGPGTRLTVL.

The chain is built from TRBV27 and TRBJ2-1, with 7 nucleotides matching TRBD1. The germline V gene encodes CDR1 MNHEY and CDR2 SMNVEV (reference sequence). The CDR3 is 13 residues long. The J segment lost 6 bases and the V segment lost 4 bases, leaving 3 bases of the junction unmatched. The CDR3 loop reads CASSSRQGNEQFF. Here the CDR3 DNA reads TGTGCCAGCAGTTCTAGACAGGGCAATGAGCAGTTCTTC.

The chain combines TRBV30 with TRBJ2-1; the D gene is possibly TRBD2 (5 bases). Trimming left V 5 bases short and J 12 bases short, with 14 bases between. The CDR3 length is 11 residues. In germline, CDR1 is GTSNPN, CDR2 SVGIG (reference sequence). CDR3 sequence reads: CAWENGIGQFF. The CDR3 DNA follows: TGTGCCTGGGAGAACGGGATCGGGCAGTTCTTC.

The chain carries TRBV29-1 and TRBJ2-1, with a tentative D call TRBD2 (10 bases). Germline V gene data show CDR1 as SQVTM and CDR2 as ANQGSEA. The V end lost 6 bases, the J end lost 7 bases, and 28 bases lay between the germline ends. There are 17 residues in the CDR3. The CDR3 coding sequence is TGCAGCGTCGCGGACAGGGGATCTAGCGGGAGAAGGAATGAGCAGTTCTTC. Translating gives CSVADRGSSGRRNEQFF.

This chain joins TRBV29-1 and TRBJ2-7; unclear D gene. Germline CDR1 and CDR2: SQVTM and ANQGSEA. This CDR3 spans 11 amino acids. The ends were cut back, 5 bases at V and 11 bases at J, with 16 bases in the middle. This chain's CDR3 is CSVLTGGREYF. CDR3 bases: TGCAGCGTTTTGACGGGCGGTCGGGAGTACTTC.